These T cell receptor beta chains were read from a single sample in a study of shared clonotypes between healthy human individuals. TCRdb's copy holds only in-frame clones and misses some; the assay was immunoSEQ multiplex PCR. The sample includes roughly 660,000 clones, 90% seen only once; the top ten take 34%. Input material: memory CD8+ T cells from PBMCs. The receptors here all came from a man between 18 and 35 years old in good health. Some clones in this sample may be carry-over from other donors' samples. Each CDR3 is given with its conserved first and last residue. Fields, in order: V gene, clone size, D gene, J gene, CDR3 protein, CDR3 DNA. The D gene is left open where the match is weak. Expanded clones get a size class; other rows say once, few or many, or leave the size out.

>TRBV29-1|NA|TRBD2|TRBJ2-1
CSAATSPRTHEQFF
TGCAGCGCTGCGACTAGCCCACGGACCCATGAGCAGTTCTTC
>TRBV27|NA|TRBD1|TRBJ1-1
CASSLSSTGPTEAFF
TGTGCCAGCAGTTTGTCTTCGACAGGGCCTACTGAAGCTTTCTTT
>TRBV27|NA|NA|TRBJ2-5
CASRSRGIQETQYF
TGTGCCAGCAGGTCTCGGGGGATTCAAGAGACCCAGTACTTC
>TRBV9|once|NA|TRBJ2-7
CASSVAGLGYEQYF
TGTGCCAGCAGCGTAGCTGGGTTGGGGTACGAGCAGTACTTC
>TRBV6-1|few|TRBD1|TRBJ1-5
CASSLDRGFNQPQHF
TGTGCCAGCAGTCTAGACAGGGGCTTCAATCAGCCCCAGCATTTT
>TRBV5-1|NA|NA|TRBJ1-1
CASSLASREIAEAFF
TGCGCCAGCAGCTTGGCGAGCAGGGAGATAGCTGAAGCTTTCTTT
>TRBV23-1|NA|NA|TRBJ1-2
CASSHGVSDYGYTF
TGCGCCAGCAGTCACGGGGTCTCCGACTATGGCTACACCTTC
>TRBV28|NA|TRBD2|TRBJ2-7
CASTLESGGPYEQYF
TGTGCCAGCACCCTGGAGAGCGGGGGGCCCTACGAGCAGTACTTC
>TRBV27|NA|NA|TRBJ2-7
CASSWGFSYEQYF
TGTGCCAGCAGTTGGGGGTTCTCCTACGAGCAGTACTTC
>TRBV4-1|NA|NA|TRBJ2-3
CASSRTGLGVHTDTQYF
TGCGCCAGCAGCCGAACGGGGCTGGGGGTTCACACAGATACGCAGTATTTT
>TRBV10-1|NA|TRBD2|TRBJ2-5
CASSESLAGGPIETQYF
TGCGCCAGCAGTGAGTCGCTAGCGGGAGGGCCTATAGAGACCCAGTACTTC
>TRBV5-8|once|NA|TRBJ2-2
CASRPGHSTGELFF
TGTGCCAGCAGACCCGGACACAGCACCGGGGAGCTGTTTTTT
>TRBV6-1|NA|TRBD1|TRBJ2-7
CASREDRRGYEQYF
TGTGCCAGCAGAGAGGACAGGCGCGGCTACGAGCAGTACTTC
>TRBV27|NA|NA|TRBJ2-3
CASSLNWAGWADTQYF
TGTGCCAGCAGTTTAAATTGGGCAGGGTGGGCAGATACGCAGTATTTT
>TRBV23-1|NA|NA|TRBJ2-7
CASSLMTFYEQYF
TGCGCCAGCAGTCTCATGACATTCTACGAGCAGTACTTC
>TRBV4-1|NA|TRBD2|TRBJ2-5
CASSQDLGTSGSTETQYF
TGCGCCAGCAGCCAAGATCTAGGGACTAGCGGGAGTACAGAGACCCAGTACTTC
>TRBV27|NA|TRBD1|TRBJ2-7
CASSLRQGAREQYF
TGTGCCAGCAGTTTACGACAGGGGGCGCGTGAGCAGTACTTC
>TRBV13|NA|NA|TRBJ1-1
CASSLGREGGNTEAFF
TGTGCCAGCAGCTTAGGCCGGGAGGGGGGAAACACTGAAGCTTTCTTT
>TRBV21-1|once|NA|TRBJ2-7
CASSARLAGGPHEQYF
TGTGCCAGCAGCGCCCGACTAGCGGGAGGGCCTCACGAGCAGTACTTC
>TRBV6-6|once|TRBD1|TRBJ1-1
CASSLPDRGVGAFF
TGTGCCAGCAGCCTACCGGACAGGGGAGTAGGAGCTTTCTTT
>TRBV7-9|NA|NA|TRBJ2-7
CASTDMGTLVGEQYF
TGTGCCAGCACCGATATGGGGACCCTCGTAGGCGAGCAGTACTTC
>TRBV27|NA|NA|TRBJ1-2
CASSSGVVNYGYTF
TGTGCCAGCAGTTCAGGGGTTGTTAACTATGGCTACACCTTC
>TRBV7-2|NA|TRBD1|TRBJ2-2
CASSIGTDNTGELFF
TGTGCCAGCAGCATTGGGACAGACAACACCGGGGAGCTGTTTTTT
>TRBV7-9|NA|TRBD1|TRBJ2-7
CASSDDRVSYEQYF
TGTGCCAGCAGCGACGACAGGGTCTCCTACGAGCAGTACTTC
>TRBV9|NA|NA|TRBJ1-2
CASSVEQGWYGYTF
TGTGCCAGCAGCGTGGAACAGGGATGGTATGGCTACACCTTC
>TRBV4-1|NA|NA|TRBJ1-5
CASSQGGSPYSNQPQHF
TGCGCCAGCAGCCAAGGGGGCAGCCCATATAGCAATCAGCCCCAGCATTTT
>TRBV27|NA|TRBD1|TRBJ2-1
CASSYGQGAANEQFF
TGTGCCAGCAGTTATGGTCAGGGGGCTGCGAATGAGCAGTTCTTC
>TRBV11-3|NA|TRBD2|TRBJ2-1
CASSLVGLAGGNEQFF
TGTGCCAGCAGCTTAGTTGGGCTAGCGGGAGGGAATGAGCAGTTCTTC
>TRBV6-5|NA|TRBD2|TRBJ2-1
CASSYSAGESYNEQFF
TGTGCCAGCAGTTACTCTGCGGGAGAGTCCTACAATGAGCAGTTCTTC
>TRBV11-2|NA|TRBD1|TRBJ1-2
CASSPRRDSYGYTF
TGTGCCAGCAGCCCCCGCCGGGACAGTTATGGCTACACCTTC
>TRBV29-1|NA|TRBD2|TRBJ2-1
CSAGGLAFGEQFF
TGCAGCGCTGGGGGACTAGCGTTCGGTGAGCAGTTCTTC
>TRBV27|NA|NA|TRBJ1-5
CASSKRTAGGWNQPQHF
TGTGCCAGCAGTAAAAGGACAGCCGGGGGGTGGAATCAGCCCCAGCATTTT
>TRBV13|NA|TRBD2|TRBJ2-2
CASSDKNQAGGDTGELFF
TGTGCCAGCAGCGATAAGAATCAAGCGGGAGGCGACACCGGGGAGCTGTTTTTT
>TRBV7-9|NA|NA|TRBJ2-7
CASSLDGNSYEQYF
TGTGCCAGCAGCTTAGACGGGAACTCCTACGAGCAGTACTTC
>TRBV7-9|NA|NA|TRBJ1-2
CASSLIGNYGYTF
TGTGCCAGCAGCCTAATCGGGAACTATGGCTACACCTTC
>TRBV4-3|once|TRBD1|TRBJ2-7
CASSQWGQTYEQYF
TGCGCCAGCAGCCAGTGGGGACAGACCTACGAGCAGTACTTC
>TRBV29-1|NA|TRBD1|TRBJ1-1
CSVEQGDNTEAFF
TGCAGCGTTGAACAGGGGGATAACACTGAAGCTTTCTTT
>TRBV7-6|NA|TRBD2|TRBJ2-1
CASSSKGLDRPSDEQFF
TGTGCCAGCAGCTCAAAAGGACTAGATCGTCCTTCGGATGAGCAGTTCTTC
>TRBV28|NA|TRBD1|TRBJ1-4
CASKGDRVPLNEKLFF
TGTGCCAGCAAAGGGGACAGGGTACCCCTTAATGAAAAACTGTTTTTT
>TRBV11-3|NA|NA|TRBJ2-1
CASSHGLYNEQFF
TGTGCCAGCAGCCATGGACTATACAATGAGCAGTTCTTC
>TRBV5-8|NA|TRBD2|TRBJ2-7
CASSLARLAGGPFSYEQYF
TGTGCCAGCAGCTTGGCGCGGCTAGCGGGAGGCCCCTTCTCCTACGAGCAGTACTTC
>TRBV14|NA|TRBD2|TRBJ2-3
CASSQPTSSTDTQYF
TGTGCCAGCAGCCAGCCGACTAGCTCCACAGATACGCAGTATTTT
>TRBV19|NA|TRBD1|TRBJ2-6
CASSDAQGSGANVLTF
TGTGCCAGTAGTGATGCACAGGGGTCTGGGGCCAACGTCCTGACTTTC
>TRBV14|NA|NA|TRBJ2-1
CASSQAGPPWRNEQFF
TGTGCCAGCAGCCAGGCGGGGCCACCCTGGCGCAATGAGCAGTTCTTC
>TRBV28|NA|NA|TRBJ2-2
CASTHLLVTGELFF
TGTGCCAGCACCCACCTCCTAGTAACCGGGGAGCTGTTTTTT
>TRBV27|NA|NA|TRBJ1-2
CASSLSVGGPGYGYTF
TGTGCCAGCAGTTTATCGGTAGGGGGGCCAGGCTATGGCTACACCTTC
>TRBV4-1|NA|NA|TRBJ2-2
CASSQRTGTNTGELFF
TGCGCCAGCAGCCAACGGACGGGGACGAACACCGGGGAGCTGTTTTTT
>TRBV5-6|NA|TRBD2|TRBJ2-5
CASSLTSGIRETQYF
TGTGCCAGCAGCTTGACTAGCGGGATCCGAGAGACCCAGTACTTC
>TRBV9|NA|NA|TRBJ2-2
CASSPQNTGELFF
TGTGCCAGCAGCCCCCAGAACACCGGGGAGCTGTTTTTT
>TRBV28|NA|NA|TRBJ2-3
CASSTFLNRTQYF
TGTGCCAGCAGCACATTTCTTAATCGCACGCAGTATTTT
>TRBV5-1|NA|NA|TRBJ2-7
CASSLFPEASEQYF
TGCGCCAGCAGCTTGTTTCCAGAAGCAAGCGAGCAGTACTTC
>TRBV19|NA|NA|TRBJ1-5
CASSIQGPGNQPQHF
TGTGCCAGTAGTATCCAGGGGCCGGGCAATCAGCCCCAGCATTTT
>TRBV4-1|once|NA|TRBJ1-3
CASSQESGNTIYF
TGCGCCAGCAGCCAAGAATCTGGAAACACCATATATTTT
>TRBV27|NA|NA|TRBJ1-1
CASSSAGGAGAFF
TGTGCCAGCAGCTCGGCGGGGGGAGCAGGAGCTTTCTTT
>TRBV7-3|once|NA|TRBJ2-1
CASSPLGRDNEQFF
TGTGCCAGCAGCCCATTGGGGCGGGACAATGAGCAGTTCTTC